This is a list of T cell receptor beta chains from one sample in a study of CD8 T cells in ankylosing spondylitis. MiXCR, applied by TCRdb to the 5' RACE reads, yields one record per CDR3 protein. This sample has about 35,000 distinct CDR3 sequences, with about 3% found just once. Sequencing was carried out using blood, either unsorted or a sorted T cell fraction (not recorded which). These receptor sequences come from a male donor with ankylosing spondylitis or in good health (not recorded which). CDR3s include the opening cysteine and the closing phenylalanine or tryptophan. The order of the fields is J gene, V gene, clone size, D gene, CDR3 protein, CDR3 DNA. A D gene is named only where the DNA matches it firmly. Only part of the rows carry a size: once, few, many, or a class if the clone is expanded.

>TRBJ2-3|TRBV9|many|-
CASSVGKGTDTQYF
TGTGCCAGCAGCGTAGGCAAAGGGACAGATACGCAGTATTTT
>TRBJ2-3|TRBV9|few|TRBD2
CASSVTPSGRSTDTQYF
TGTGCCAGCAGCGTAACGCCTAGCGGGAGGAGCACAGATACGCAGTATTTT
>TRBJ2-4|TRBV9|many|-
CASSVDGVAKNIQYF
TGTGCCAGCAGCGTAGACGGGGTAGCCAAAAACATTCAGTACTTC
>TRBJ2-2|TRBV9|many|-
CASNSGVTGELFF
TGTGCCAGCAATTCAGGGGTAACCGGGGAGCTGTTTTTT
>TRBJ1-3|TRBV9|many|-
CASSVAGEDTIYF
TGTGCCAGCAGCGTAGCAGGGGAGGACACCATATATTTT
>TRBJ2-2|TRBV9|many|-
CASSVEQGGIGELFF
TGTGCCAGCAGCGTAGAACAGGGAGGGATCGGGGAGCTGTTTTTT
>TRBJ2-1|TRBV9|many|TRBD1
CASSVVGQGGNEQFF
TGTGCCAGCAGCGTAGTGGGACAGGGGGGGAATGAGCAGTTCTTC
>TRBJ2-5|TRBV9|many|TRBD1
CASAQGEETQYF
TGTGCCAGCGCACAGGGGGAAGAGACCCAGTACTTC
>TRBJ1-2|TRBV9|many|-
CASSPGDTNYGYTF
TGTGCCAGCTCCCCAGGAGATACGAACTATGGCTACACCTTC
>TRBJ1-6|TRBV9|few|-
CASSLTQGNDSPLHF
TGTGCCAGCAGCCTCACACAGGGTAATGATTCACCCCTCCACTTT
>TRBJ2-3|TRBV9|many|TRBD2
CASSAGLAVTASTDTQYF
TGTGCCAGCAGCGCGGGACTAGCGGTGACCGCTAGCACAGATACGCAGTATTTT
>TRBJ2-2|TRBV9|many|-
CASSVDAGTTGELFF
TGTGCCAGCAGCGTAGATGCGGGGACGACCGGGGAGCTGTTTTTT
>TRBJ2-4|TRBV9|many|-
CASSVDGRGRNIQYF
TGTGCCAGCAGCGTGGACGGCAGGGGACGCAACATTCAGTACTTC
>TRBJ2-4|TRBV9|many|TRBD2
CASSVDTSGKNIQYF
TGTGCCAGCAGCGTAGATACTAGCGGAAAAAACATTCAGTACTTC
>TRBJ2-5|TRBV9|-|TRBD1
CASSVGGTAATETQYF
TGTGCCAGCAGCGTAGGTGGGACAGCTGCTACGGAGACCCAGTACTTC
>TRBJ1-2|TRBV9|many|-
CASSVEAASGYGYTF
TGTGCCAGCAGCGTAGAGGCAGCCTCGGGATATGGCTACACCTTC
>TRBJ2-1|TRBV9|many|TRBD2
CASSYSGSTYNEQFF
TGTGCCAGCAGCTATAGCGGGAGTACCTACAATGAGCAGTTCTTC
>TRBJ2-3|TRBV9|-|TRBD2
CASSARSVGLAVYTDTQYF
TGTGCCAGCAGCGCGAGGTCTGTGGGACTAGCGGTGTACACAGATACGCAGTATTTT
>TRBJ1-6|TRBV9|few|-
CASSPGSSYNSPLHF
TGTGCCAGCAGCCCTGGTAGCTCCTATAATTCACCCCTCCACTTT
>TRBJ2-5|TRBV9|many|TRBD2
CASSPAGVETQYF
TGTGCCAGCAGCCCCGCGGGAGTGGAGACCCAGTACTTC
>TRBJ1-1|TRBV9|many|TRBD1
CASSVAGTANTEAFF
TGTGCCAGCAGCGTAGCAGGGACAGCGAACACTGAAGCTTTCTTT
>TRBJ2-5|TRBV9|many|-
CASSVVGGLTETQYF
TGTGCCAGCAGCGTAGTAGGGGGGCTAACAGAGACCCAGTACTTC
>TRBJ1-4|TRBV9|many|TRBD1
CASSLRQGFNEKLFF
TGTGCCAGCAGCCTAAGACAGGGCTTTAATGAAAAACTGTTTTTT
>TRBJ2-5|TRBV9|many|-
CASSVLAQGETQYF
TGTGCCAGCAGCGTATTGGCACAGGGAGAGACCCAGTACTTC
>TRBJ2-3|TRBV9|many|TRBD2
CASSLGLAGYTDTQYF
TGTGCCAGCAGCTTGGGACTAGCGGGGTACACAGATACGCAGTATTTT
>TRBJ2-2|TRBV9|-|TRBD2
CASGGDYANTGELFF
TGTGCCAGCGGGGGGGACTACGCGAACACCGGGGAGCTGTTTTTT
>TRBJ2-4|TRBV9|many|TRBD2
CASSVETSGNIQYF
TGTGCCAGCAGCGTAGAAACTAGCGGGAACATTCAGTACTTC
>TRBJ2-3|TRBV9|many|TRBD2
CASSVVTSGGSDTQYF
TGTGCCAGCAGCGTAGTCACTAGCGGGGGAAGCGATACGCAGTATTTT
>TRBJ1-4|TRBV9|many|-
CASSTGTAEKLFF
TGTGCCAGCAGCACGGGGACGGCGGAAAAACTGTTTTTT
>TRBJ2-1|TRBV9|many|-
CASSVVGVSYNEQFF
TGTGCCAGCAGCGTAGTTGGGGTTTCCTACAATGAGCAGTTCTTC
>TRBJ2-1|TRBV9|many|TRBD2
CASSPRERTSGTYNEQFF
TGTGCCAGCAGCCCAAGAGAAAGGACTAGCGGGACCTACAATGAGCAGTTCTTC
>TRBJ2-3|TRBV9|many|-
CASSVEVDTQYF
TGTGCCAGCAGCGTAGAGGTGGATACGCAGTATTTT
>TRBJ2-3|TRBV9|many|-
CASSVSHTQYF
TGTGCCAGCAGCGTAAGCCATACGCAGTATTTT